This T cell receptor beta chain was found in a study of OX40 agonist ivuxolimab in advanced cancers. Generated by immunoSEQ multiplex PCR, the TCRdb table keeps only in-frame clones and is missing some. The sample holds about 84,000 clones, over 80% seen once. About this clone itself: Its antigen is not known.

Overall study results and limits: The 0.1-3.0 mg/kg partial responders had among the lowest clonal expansion. Low normalized T-cell clonal expansion also characterized some of the nonresponders.

The ends lost 5 bases at V and 0 bases at J; junction bases unmatched: 9. There are 18 residues in the CDR3. Per the germline V gene, CDR1 is SGHTA and CDR2 is FQGNSA. Here the sequenced sample was CD4+ or CD8+ T cells sorted from blood, taken in a trial of the OX40 agonist ivuxolimab. The receptor's source is an adult with an advanced solid tumor such as melanoma, head and neck, liver or kidney cancer. The chain uses TRBV7-2 and TRBJ2-3, with 12 bases fitting TRBD2. The CDR3 DNA is TGTGCCAGCAGCCCTTCTAGCGGGGGGGTCCCTAGCACAGATACGCAGTATTTT. It encodes CASSPSSGGVPSTDTQYF.